Listed below are T cell receptor beta chains from one sample, sequenced in a study of human T cells and chemical hapten exposure. TCRdb reprocessed the RACE reads via MiXCR and lists one record per CDR3 protein. The sample includes 95,000 to 150,000 distinct CDR3 sequences, roughly 12% of them seen just once. The sample consisted of whole blood, taken in connection with sensitization to the hapten diphenylcyclopropenone (DPC). Receptors originate from a woman in her forties or fifties with alopecia areata. Some clones in this sample may be carry-over from other donors' samples. CDR3s include the opening cysteine and the closing phenylalanine or tryptophan. D genes are given only for firm matches. Not every row has a clone size; where given, it reads once, few, many or a size class.

size	D	V	J	DNA	CDR3
.	TRBD2	TRBV11-2	TRBJ2-3	TGTGCCAGCAGTTTCCTAGCGGGACGAGATACGCAGTATTTT	CASSFLAGRDTQYF
.	.	TRBV27	TRBJ2-2	TGTGCCAGCAGTTTATCCGAGAACAGGGTTACCGGGGAGCTGTTTTTT	CASSLSENRVTGELFF
.	TRBD1	TRBV20-1	TRBJ1-5	TGCAGTGCCCCCGGACAGGGGGTAGGGCACAATCAGCCCCAGCATTTT	CSAPGQGVGHNQPQHF
few	TRBD2	TRBV9	TRBJ2-3	TGTGCCAGCACCAGACTAGCGGAGACAGATACGCAGTATTTT	CASTRLAETDTQYF
many	.	TRBV9	TRBJ2-7	TGTGCCAGCAGCGGGTCGGGGATCCTCTCCTACGAGCAGTACTTC	CASSGSGILSYEQYF
many	TRBD1	TRBV4-1	TRBJ2-4	TGCGCCAGCAGCCAAGATAATGGACAGGTCGGCATTCAGTACTTC	CASSQDNGQVGIQYF
few	TRBD2	TRBV5-1	TRBJ2-1	TGCGCCAGCAGCTTGGAAACTAGCGGGGGTGAGCAGTTCTTC	CASSLETSGGEQFF
.	.	TRBV9	TRBJ1-1	TGTGCCAGCAGCTATACAGGTATGAACACTGAAGCTTTCTTT	CASSYTGMNTEAFF
many	.	TRBV5-1	TRBJ2-5	TGCGCCAGCAGCTTGGCCGGAAAACTACCAGAGACCCAGTACTTC	CASSLAGKLPETQYF
once	TRBD1	TRBV29-1	TRBJ2-1	TGCAGCGTTGATGACAGGGGGCGCGGCGAATTCTACAATGAGCAGTTCTTC	CSVDDRGRGEFYNEQFF
.	.	TRBV12-3/TRBV12-4	TRBJ2-3	TGTGCCAGCACCGTTTCGGGATTTAGCACAGATACGCAGTATTTT	CASTVSGFSTDTQYF
.	.	TRBV5-4	TRBJ2-7	TGTGCCAGCAGCCGGGGACTGCCGCGAGGACGGGACTACGAGCAGTACTTC	CASSRGLPRGRDYEQYF
.	TRBD1	TRBV7-2	TRBJ2-4	TGTGCCAGCAGCATAACCGGGACAGAAAAAAACATTCAGTACTTC	CASSITGTEKNIQYF
.	.	TRBV11-2	TRBJ2-5	TGTGCCAGCAGCTTACAGGGGTTAAAAGAGACCCAGTACTTC	CASSLQGLKETQYF
few	TRBD2	TRBV29-1	TRBJ2-3	TGCAGCGTTGCTCTAGCGGGAGTCACAGATACGCAGTATTTT	CSVALAGVTDTQYF
.	.	TRBV6-1	TRBJ2-7	TGTGCCAGCAGACCCCGCGGACAGCCCTACGAGCAGTACTTC	CASRPRGQPYEQYF
few	.	TRBV6-2/TRBV6-3	TRBJ1-6	TGTGCCAGCAAACCGACAGGATCAAACTCACCCCTCCACTTT	CASKPTGSNSPLHF
many	.	TRBV7-8	TRBJ1-1	TGTGCCAGCAGCTTGCCGGTTGAAGCTTTCTTT	CASSLPVEAFF
few	TRBD1	TRBV28	TRBJ2-5	TGTGCCAGCAGTTCTCGGACAGGGACAGAGACCCAGTACTTC	CASSSRTGTETQYF
few	.	TRBV29-1	TRBJ2-7	TGCAGCGTTCGGGCCGGGGGCGAGCAGTACTTC	CSVRAGGEQYF
few	TRBD2	TRBV6-2/TRBV6-3	TRBJ2-1	TGTGCCAGCAGTTACACCGGGACTAGCAGAGGGGCTGGTCGGTTCTTC	CASSYTGTSRGAGRFF
.	.	TRBV12-5	TRBJ2-3	TGTGCTAGTGGAGGGTTGGATACGCAGTATTTT	CASGGLDTQYF
.	.	TRBV20-1	TRBJ1-1	TGCAGTGCTAGAGTCGAAGCTGAAGCTTTCTTT	CSARVEAEAFF
.	.	TRBV6-1	TRBJ2-1	TGTGCCAGCAGTCAGTCTACAGGTAACCCCTACAATGAGCAGTTCTTC	CASSQSTGNPYNEQFF
few	.	TRBV20-1	TRBJ1-2	TGCAGTGCAGCAGGGGAACCTAACTATGGCTACACCTTC	CSAAGEPNYGYTF
many	TRBD1	TRBV29-1	TRBJ1-2	TGCAGCGTTGCCGGGACAGTGAAGAACCAGTATGGCTACACCTTC	CSVAGTVKNQYGYTF
few	TRBD2	TRBV6-2/TRBV6-3	TRBJ2-2	TGTGCCAGCAGAACCGGACTAGCGGGAGAGAAGGCCGGGGAGCTGTTTTTT	CASRTGLAGEKAGELFF
once	TRBD1	TRBV12-3/TRBV12-4	TRBJ2-1	TGTGCCAGCAGTTTAGTTGGCGGGACAGGGTCCGACAATGAGCAGTTCTTC	CASSLVGGTGSDNEQFF